This T cell receptor (beta chain) was identified in a study of T-cell reconstitution after alpha-beta-depleted transplantation in children. Regarding the study as a whole: Reportedly, roughly two months post-transplant, alpha-beta T cells arose from several hundred expanded graft clones. Fresh T-cell production supplied most of the T-cell counts and diversity seen one year after transplant. Recipient T cells and thymic progenitors that survived were the source of the high TCRbeta diversity seen at day 60 in some patients.

The ends were cut back, 1 base at V and 3 bases at J, with 13 bases in the middle. Per the germline V gene, CDR1 is SGHTA and CDR2 is FQGNSA. CDR3 length: 15 residues. Unique molecular identifiers were incorporated when the TCRbeta library was constructed. MiXCR was run by TCRdb on the PCR reads, yielding one entry per CDR3 protein. The profile covers just over 950,000 distinct CDR3 sequences, with 25% to 35% appearing a single time and roughly 31% taken by the ten largest. Concerning this clonotype itself: Its matching antigen is unknown.

The J gene is TRBJ2-7, the V gene TRBV7-2; no firm D call. This specimen consisted of PBMCs, mostly from graft donor cells, obtained 360 days after TCRalphabeta/CD19-depleted stem cell transplant. The TCR originated in a boy under three years old who had a stem cell transplant for SCID, so the T cells may come from the graft donor. The CDR3 bases are TGTGCCAGCAGCTTAGTGCCCGGTCGGAACTACGAGCAGTACTTC. It yields the protein CASSLVPGRNYEQYF.